The clone carrying this T cell receptor beta chain came up a few times. The target antigen is unknown. Germline loops: CDR1 SQVTM, CDR2 ANQGSEA. CDR3 length: 14 residues. V gave up 4 bases and J gave up 2 bases, with 15 bases separating them. The library had UMIs added by 3' ligation of an oligonucleotide to TCR cDNA. Whole-blood samples were under 3 ml of peripheral blood from healthy adult volunteers. Input was about 1 to 1,100 ng of DNase-treated total RNA without cell sorting. This sample was included in a study of naive and memory T cell subsets. Regarding the study as a whole: Potentially, T cell activation and differentiation skew this RNA-based measurement.

Amplification of ligated cDNA took four PCR rounds with SP2 and nested alpha and beta constant primers. Reverse transcription of blood and skin TCR RNA was primed at alpha and beta constant regions. TCRdb called the 5' RACE reads again in MiXCR, with one record for every CDR3 protein. This sample has tens of thousands of distinct CDR3 sequences, with 7% to 8.5% found just once. The J gene is TRBJ2-7, the V gene TRBV29-1; D is unresolved. The clonotype originates from a male donor in good health. The CDR3 region has the DNA TGCAGCGTTGCGGTACAGATTAACACCTACGAGCAGTACTTC. It codes for CSVAVQINTYEQYF.